This T cell receptor beta chain was identified during a study of shared clonotypes between healthy human individuals. General study points: Across a few donors, naive CD4 shared 5% to 6%, naive CD8 more than 3%, memory CD4 roughly 2.5%, memory CD8 0.4% to 0.5%. Only blood underwent sampling, and tissue repertoires likely differ.

Naive CD8 cells were CD45RO-negative, positively selected for CCR7, excluding terminally differentiated effector memory CD45RA+ cells. Samples underwent the assay at deep level. Measured with immunoSEQ multiplex PCR; TCRdb has only the in-frame clones, and not every one. The sample lists 2 million to 2.5 million clones, about 92% seen once, with under 2% in the top ten. CDR3 size: 14 residues. Trimming left V 5 bases short and J 4 bases short, with 14 bases between. CDR1 and CDR2 (germline): SEHNR, FQNEAQ (reference sequence). This clone came up a few times. What it recognizes is unknown. Sequenced input: naive CD8+ T cells from PBMCs. This clonotype was obtained from a man aged 18 to 35 in good health. Some clones in this sample may be carry-over from other donors' samples. The rearrangement joins TRBV7-9 to TRBJ1-2; no firm D call. CDR3 protein: CASSGNQVGYGYTF. The CDR3 bases are TGTGCCAGCAGCGGGAACCAGGTGGGCTATGGCTACACCTTC.